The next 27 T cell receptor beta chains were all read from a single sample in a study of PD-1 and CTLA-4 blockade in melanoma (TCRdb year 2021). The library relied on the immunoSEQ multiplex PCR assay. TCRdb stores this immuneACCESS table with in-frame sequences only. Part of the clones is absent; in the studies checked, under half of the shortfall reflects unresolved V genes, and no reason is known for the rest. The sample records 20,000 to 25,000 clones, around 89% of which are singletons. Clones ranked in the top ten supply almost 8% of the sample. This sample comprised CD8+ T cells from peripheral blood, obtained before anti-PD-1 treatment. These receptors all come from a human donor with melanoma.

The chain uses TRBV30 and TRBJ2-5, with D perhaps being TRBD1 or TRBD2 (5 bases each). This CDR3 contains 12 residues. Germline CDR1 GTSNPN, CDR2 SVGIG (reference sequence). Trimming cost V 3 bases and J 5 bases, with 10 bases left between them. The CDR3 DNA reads TGTGCCTGGAGCTGGGGGATGGAGACCCAGTACTTC. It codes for CAWSWGMETQYF.

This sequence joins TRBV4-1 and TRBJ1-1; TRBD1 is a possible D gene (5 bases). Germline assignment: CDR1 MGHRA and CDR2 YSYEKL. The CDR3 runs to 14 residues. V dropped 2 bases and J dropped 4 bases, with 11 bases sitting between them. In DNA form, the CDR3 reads TGCGCCAGCAGCCAAACCCGGGGGAGCACTGAAGCTTTCTTT. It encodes CASSQTRGSTEAFF.

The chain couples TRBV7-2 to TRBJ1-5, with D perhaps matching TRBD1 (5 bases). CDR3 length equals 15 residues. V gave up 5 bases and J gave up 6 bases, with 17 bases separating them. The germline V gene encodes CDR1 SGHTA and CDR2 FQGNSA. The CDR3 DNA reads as TGTGCCAGCAGCCATGATGTGGCGGGGACTCAGCCCCAGCATTTT. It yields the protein CASSHDVAGTQPQHF.

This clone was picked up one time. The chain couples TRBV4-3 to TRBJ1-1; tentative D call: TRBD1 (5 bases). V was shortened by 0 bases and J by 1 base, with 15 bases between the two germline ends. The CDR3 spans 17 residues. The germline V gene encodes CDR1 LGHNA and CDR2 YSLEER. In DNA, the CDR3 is TGCGCCAGCAGCCAAGATCTCGGGGCAGCCTCGAACACTGAAGCTTTCTTT. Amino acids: CASSQDLGAASNTEAFF.

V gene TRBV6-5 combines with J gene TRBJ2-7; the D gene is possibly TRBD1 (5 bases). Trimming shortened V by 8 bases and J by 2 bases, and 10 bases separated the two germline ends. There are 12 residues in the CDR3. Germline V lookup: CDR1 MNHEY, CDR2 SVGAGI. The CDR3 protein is CASFGAPYEQYF. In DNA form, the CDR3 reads TGTGCCAGCTTTGGGGCCCCCTACGAGCAGTACTTC.

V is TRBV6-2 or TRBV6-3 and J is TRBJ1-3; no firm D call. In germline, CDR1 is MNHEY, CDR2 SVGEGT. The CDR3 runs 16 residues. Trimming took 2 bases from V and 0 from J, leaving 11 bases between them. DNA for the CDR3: TGTGCCAGCAGTTACCCGACGGATTTCTCTGGAAACACCATATATTTT. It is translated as CASSYPTDFSGNTIYF.

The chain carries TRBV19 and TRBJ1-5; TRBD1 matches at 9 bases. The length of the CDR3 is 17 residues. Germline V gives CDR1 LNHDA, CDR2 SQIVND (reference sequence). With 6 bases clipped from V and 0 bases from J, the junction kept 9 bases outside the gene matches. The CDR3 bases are TGTGCCAGTAGCCGGGACAGGGACCTATATAGCAATCAGCCCCAGCATTTT. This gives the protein CASSRDRDLYSNQPQHF. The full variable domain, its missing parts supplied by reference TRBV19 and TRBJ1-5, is DGGITQSPKYLFRKEGQNVTLSCEQNLNHDAMYWYRQDPGQGLRLIYYSQIVNDFQKGDIAEGYSVSREKKESFPLTVTSAQKNPTAFYLCASSRDRDLYSNQPQHFGDGTRLSIL.

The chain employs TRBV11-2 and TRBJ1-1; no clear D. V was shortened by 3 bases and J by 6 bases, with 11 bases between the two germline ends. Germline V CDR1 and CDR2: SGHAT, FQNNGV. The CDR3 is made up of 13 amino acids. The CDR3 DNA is TGTGCCAGCAGCTTTTCAAGGATCGCTGAAGCTTTCTTT. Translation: CASSFSRIAEAFF.

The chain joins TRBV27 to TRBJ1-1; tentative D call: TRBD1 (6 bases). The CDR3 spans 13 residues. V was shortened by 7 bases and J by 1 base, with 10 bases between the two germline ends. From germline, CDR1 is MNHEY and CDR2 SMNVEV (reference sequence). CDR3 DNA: TGTGCCAGCACCTACAGGGCGAACACTGAAGCTTTCTTT. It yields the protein CASTYRANTEAFF.

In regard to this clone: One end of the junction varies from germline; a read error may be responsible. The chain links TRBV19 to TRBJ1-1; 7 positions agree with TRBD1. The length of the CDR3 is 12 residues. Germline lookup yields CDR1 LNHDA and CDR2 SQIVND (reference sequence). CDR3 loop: CASSTDRAEFWF. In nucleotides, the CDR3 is TGTGCCAGTAGTACCGACAGGGCTGAATTTTGGTTT.

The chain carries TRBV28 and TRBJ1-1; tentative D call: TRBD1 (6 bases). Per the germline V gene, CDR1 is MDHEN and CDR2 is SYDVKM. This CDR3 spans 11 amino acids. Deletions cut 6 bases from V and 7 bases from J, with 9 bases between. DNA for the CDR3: TGTGCCAGCAGCTCAGGGGATGAAGCTTTCTTT. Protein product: CASSSGDEAFF.

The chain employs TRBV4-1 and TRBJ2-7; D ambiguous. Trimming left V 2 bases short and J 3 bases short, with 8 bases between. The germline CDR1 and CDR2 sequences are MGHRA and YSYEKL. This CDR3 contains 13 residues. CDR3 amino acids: CASSQLLIYEQYF. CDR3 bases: TGCGCCAGCAGCCAACTACTAATCTACGAGCAGTACTTC.

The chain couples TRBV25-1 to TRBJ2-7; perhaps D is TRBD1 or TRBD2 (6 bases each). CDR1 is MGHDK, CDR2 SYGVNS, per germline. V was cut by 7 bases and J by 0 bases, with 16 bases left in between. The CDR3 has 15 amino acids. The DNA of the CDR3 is TGTGCCAGCAACCCTAGGGGGGAAAGCTCCTACGAGCAGTACTTC. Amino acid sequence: CASNPRGESSYEQYF.

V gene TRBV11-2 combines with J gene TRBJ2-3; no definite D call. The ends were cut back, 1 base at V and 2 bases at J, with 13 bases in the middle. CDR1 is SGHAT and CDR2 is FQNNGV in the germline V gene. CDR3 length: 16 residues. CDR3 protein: CASSLAARSHTDTQYF. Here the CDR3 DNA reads TGTGCCAGCAGCTTAGCCGCCCGATCCCACACAGATACGCAGTATTTT.

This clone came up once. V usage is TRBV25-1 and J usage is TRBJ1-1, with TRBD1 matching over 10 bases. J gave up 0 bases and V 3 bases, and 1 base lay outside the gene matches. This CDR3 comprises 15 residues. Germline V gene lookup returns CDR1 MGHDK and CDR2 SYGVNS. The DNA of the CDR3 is TGTGCCAGCAGTGAGGACAGGGGGTTGAACACTGAAGCTTTCTTT. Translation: CASSEDRGLNTEAFF. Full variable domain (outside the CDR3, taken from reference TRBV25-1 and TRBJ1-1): EADIYQTPRYLVIGTGKKITLECSQTMGHDKMYWYQQDPGMELHLIHYSYGVNSTEKGDLSSESTVSRIRTEHFPLTLESARPSHTSQYLCASSEDRGLNTEAFFGQGTRLTVV.

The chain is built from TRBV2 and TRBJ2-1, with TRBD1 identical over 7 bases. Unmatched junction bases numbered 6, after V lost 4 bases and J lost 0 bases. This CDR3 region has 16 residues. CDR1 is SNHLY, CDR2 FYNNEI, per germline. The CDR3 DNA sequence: TGTGCCAGCAGTGGAGAGACAGGGCGCTCCTACAATGAGCAGTTCTTC. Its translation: CASSGETGRSYNEQFF.

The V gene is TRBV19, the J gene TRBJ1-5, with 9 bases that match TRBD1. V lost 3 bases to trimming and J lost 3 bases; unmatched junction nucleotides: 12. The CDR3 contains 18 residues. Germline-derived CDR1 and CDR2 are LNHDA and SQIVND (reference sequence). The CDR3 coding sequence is TGTGCCAGTAGTATTCGGACAGGGGTGGACTGGGACAATCAGCCCCAGCATTTT. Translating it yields CASSIRTGVDWDNQPQHF.

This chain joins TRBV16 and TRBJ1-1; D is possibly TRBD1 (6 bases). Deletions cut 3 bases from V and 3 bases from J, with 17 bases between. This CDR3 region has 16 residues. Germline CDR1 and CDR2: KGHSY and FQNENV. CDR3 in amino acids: CASSQTFQGWDTEAFF. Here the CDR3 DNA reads TGTGCCAGCAGCCAGACCTTCCAGGGGTGGGACACTGAAGCTTTCTTT.

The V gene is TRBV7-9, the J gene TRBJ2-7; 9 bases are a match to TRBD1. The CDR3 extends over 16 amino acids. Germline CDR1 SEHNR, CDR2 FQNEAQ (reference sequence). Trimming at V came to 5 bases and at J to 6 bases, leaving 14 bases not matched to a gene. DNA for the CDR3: TGTGCCAGCAGCCCCCCCGGGACAGGGAAGGGGCTCGAGCAGTACTTC. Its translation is CASSPPGTGKGLEQYF.

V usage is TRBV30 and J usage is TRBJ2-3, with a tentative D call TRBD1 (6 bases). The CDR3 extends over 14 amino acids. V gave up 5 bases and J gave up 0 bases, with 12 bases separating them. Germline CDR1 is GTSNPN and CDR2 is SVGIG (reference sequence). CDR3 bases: TGTGCCTGGCAACAGGACAGTAGCACAGATACGCAGTATTTT. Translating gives CAWQQDSSTDTQYF.

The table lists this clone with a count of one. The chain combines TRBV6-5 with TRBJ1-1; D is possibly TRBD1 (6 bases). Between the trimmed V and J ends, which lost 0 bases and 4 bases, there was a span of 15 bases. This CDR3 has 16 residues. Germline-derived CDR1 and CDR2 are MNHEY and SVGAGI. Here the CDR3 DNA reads TGTGCCAGCAGTTACTCGACCCGGGGGCTGAGCACTGAAGCTTTCTTT. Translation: CASSYSTRGLSTEAFF.

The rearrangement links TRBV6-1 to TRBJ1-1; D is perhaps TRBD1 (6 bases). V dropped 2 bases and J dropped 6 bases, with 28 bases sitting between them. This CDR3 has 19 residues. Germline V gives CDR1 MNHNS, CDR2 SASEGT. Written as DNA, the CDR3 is TGTGCCAGCAGTGAAAGGAGGTGGGAACAGGGCCCCCCACGGGCTGAAGCTTTCTTT. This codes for CASSERRWEQGPPRAEAFF.

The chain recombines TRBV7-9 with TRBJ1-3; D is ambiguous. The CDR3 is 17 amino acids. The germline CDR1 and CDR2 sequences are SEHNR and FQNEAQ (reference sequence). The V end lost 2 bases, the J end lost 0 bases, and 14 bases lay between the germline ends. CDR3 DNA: TGTGCCAGCAGCTTACTAGGTGGCGGAACCTCTGGAAACACCATATATTTT. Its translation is CASSLLGGGTSGNTIYF.

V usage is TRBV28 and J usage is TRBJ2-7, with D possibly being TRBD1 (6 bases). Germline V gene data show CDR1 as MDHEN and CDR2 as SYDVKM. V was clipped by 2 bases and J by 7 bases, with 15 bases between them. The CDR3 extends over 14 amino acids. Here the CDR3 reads CASSLATGFGEQYF. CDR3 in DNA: TGTGCCAGCAGTTTAGCCACAGGGTTTGGAGAGCAGTACTTC.

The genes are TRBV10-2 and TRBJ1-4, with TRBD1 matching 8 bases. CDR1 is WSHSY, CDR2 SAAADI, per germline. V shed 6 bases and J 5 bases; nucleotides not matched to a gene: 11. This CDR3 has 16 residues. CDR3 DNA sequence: TGCGCCAGCAGCCCGGGACAGGAGGGTTGGAATGAAAAACTGTTTTTT. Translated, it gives CASSPGQEGWNEKLFF.

Here the CDR3 reads CASSPLGVETQYF. The CDR3 nucleotides are TGTGCCAGCTCACCACTGGGGGTAGAGACCCAGTACTTC. The V call is TRBV18, the J call TRBJ2-5, with D possibly called TRBD1 or TRBD2 (5 bases each). The V end was cut by 1 base, the J end by 4 bases, with 7 bases between. The CDR3 has 13 amino acids. Germline CDR1 and CDR2: KGHSH and LQKENI.

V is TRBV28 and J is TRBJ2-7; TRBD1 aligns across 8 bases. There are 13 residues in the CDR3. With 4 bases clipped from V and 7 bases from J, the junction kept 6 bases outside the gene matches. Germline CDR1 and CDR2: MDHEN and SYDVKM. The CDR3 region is CASSWQGAREQYF. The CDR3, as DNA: TGTGCCAGCAGTTGGCAGGGGGCGAGGGAGCAGTACTTC. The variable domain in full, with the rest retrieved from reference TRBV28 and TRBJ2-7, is DVKVTQSSRYLVKRTGEKVFLECVQDMDHENMFWYRQDPGLGLRLIYFSYDVKMKEKGDIPEGYSVSREKKERFSLILESASTNQTSMYLCASSWQGAREQYFGPGTRLTVT.